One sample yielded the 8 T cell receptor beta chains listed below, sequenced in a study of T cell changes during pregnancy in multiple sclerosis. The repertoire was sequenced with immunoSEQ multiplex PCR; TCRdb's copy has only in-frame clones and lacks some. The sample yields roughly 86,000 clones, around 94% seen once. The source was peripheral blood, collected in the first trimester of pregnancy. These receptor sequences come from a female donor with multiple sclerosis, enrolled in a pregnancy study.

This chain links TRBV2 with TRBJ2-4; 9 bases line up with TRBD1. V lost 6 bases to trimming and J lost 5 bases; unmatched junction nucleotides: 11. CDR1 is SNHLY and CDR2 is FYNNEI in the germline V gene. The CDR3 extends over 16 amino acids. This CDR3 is CASSSPGTGIENIQYF. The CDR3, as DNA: TGTGCCAGCAGCAGTCCCGGGACAGGGATCGAAAACATTCAGTACTTC.

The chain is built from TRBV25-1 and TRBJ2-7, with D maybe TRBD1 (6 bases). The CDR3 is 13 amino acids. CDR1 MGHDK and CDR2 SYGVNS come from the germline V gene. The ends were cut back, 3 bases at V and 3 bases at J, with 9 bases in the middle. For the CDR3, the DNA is TGTGCCAGCAGTGAGGACAGCTACTACGAGCAGTACTTC. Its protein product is CASSEDSYYEQYF.

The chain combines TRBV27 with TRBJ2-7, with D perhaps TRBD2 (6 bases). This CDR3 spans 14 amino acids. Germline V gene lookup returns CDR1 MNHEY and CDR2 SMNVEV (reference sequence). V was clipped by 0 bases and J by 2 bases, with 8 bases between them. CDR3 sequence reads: CASSLSRGPYEQYF. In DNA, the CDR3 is TGTGCCAGCAGTTTATCGCGGGGCCCCTACGAGCAGTACTTC.

The CDR3 nucleotides read TGTGCCAGCAGCCCGGGACTAGCCGGGGGTGAGCAGTTCTTC. Residues: CASSPGLAGGEQFF. This chain connects TRBV4-2 to TRBJ2-1; TRBD2 aligns across 9 bases. The CDR3 extends over 14 amino acids. The germline V gene has CDR1 LGHNA and CDR2 YNFKEQ. Losses at the gene ends were 4 bases for V and 9 bases for J; bases not matched to a gene: 7.

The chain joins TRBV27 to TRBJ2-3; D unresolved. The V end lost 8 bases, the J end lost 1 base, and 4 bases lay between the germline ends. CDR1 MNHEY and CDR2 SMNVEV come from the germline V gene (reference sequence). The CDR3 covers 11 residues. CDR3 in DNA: TGTGCCAGCGGGCGCACAGATACGCAGTATTTT. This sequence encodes CASGRTDTQYF.

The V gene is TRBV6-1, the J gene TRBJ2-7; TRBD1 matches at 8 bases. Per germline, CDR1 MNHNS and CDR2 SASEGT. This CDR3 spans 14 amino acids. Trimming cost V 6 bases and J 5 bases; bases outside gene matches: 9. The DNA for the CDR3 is TGTGCCAGCAGCTCGGGACAGGCTTCGGACGAGCAGTACTTC. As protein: CASSSGQASDEQYF.

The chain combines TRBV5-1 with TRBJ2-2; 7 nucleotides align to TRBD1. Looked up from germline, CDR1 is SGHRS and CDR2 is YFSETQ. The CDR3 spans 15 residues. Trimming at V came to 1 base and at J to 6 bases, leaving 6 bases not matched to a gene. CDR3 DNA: TGCGCCAGCAGCTTGAGACAGGGACCACCCGGGGAGCTGTTTTTT. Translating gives CASSLRQGPPGELFF.

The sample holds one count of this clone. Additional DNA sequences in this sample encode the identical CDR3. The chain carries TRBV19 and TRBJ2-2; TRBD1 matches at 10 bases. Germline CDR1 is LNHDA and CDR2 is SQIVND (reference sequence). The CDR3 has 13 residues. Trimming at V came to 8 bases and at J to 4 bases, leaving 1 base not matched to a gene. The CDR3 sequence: CASRTGGTGELFF. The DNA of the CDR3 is TGTGCCAGTCGGACAGGGGGCACCGGGGAGCTGTTTTTT.